One sample yielded the 28 T cell receptor delta chains listed below, sequenced in a study of γδ T cells in repeated Plasmodium falciparum infection. TCRdb re-analyzed the multiplex PCR reads via CATT. The table has over 90,000 delta-chain clones, 0.98% seen once; the top ten hold around 9.6%. Flow sorting of PBMC yielded separate Vgamma9/Vdelta2+ and Vdelta2-negative gammadelta T cell populations for bulk repertoire analysis. Sequenced input: gamma-delta T cells from blood. These receptors all stem from a pool of human donors (malaria-infected and uninfected, not separated).

Remarks on this clone: A far larger clone is only one base removed, so a read error is likely. Distinct nucleotide sequences in the sample also encode this CDR3. V is TRDV2 and J is TRDJ1; D ambiguous. The J gene, missing from TCRdb, was assigned here through DNA to germline matching. Germline CDR1 is GEAIGNYY and CDR2 is EKD. The CDR3 is made up of 16 amino acids. The germline V and J ends were trimmed by 2 bases and 0 bases, with 15 bases remaining between them. The CDR3, as DNA: TGTGCCTGTGACAAAGGGACTCTGAAGTACACCGATAAACTCATCTTT. This encodes CACDKGTLKYTDKLIF.

In regard to this clone: With only one base between it and a far larger clone, this is likely a read error. Other DNA sequences in this specimen translate into the identical CDR3. The CDR3 DNA follows: TGTGCCTGCGACACCCTACTAGGGCCCTGGGACACCCGACAGATGTTTTTC. Its translation is CACDTLLGPWDTRQMFF. The V call is TRDV2, the J call TRDJ3; a possible D gene is TRDD2 (5 bases). Germline assignment: CDR1 GEAIGNYY and CDR2 EKD. The CDR3 length is 17 residues.

At least ten counts were recorded for this clone. The chain recombines TRDV1 with TRDJ1; 9 bases fit TRDD2. The V segment lost 1 base and the J segment 3 bases; nucleotides outside the gene matches: 9. The CDR3 is 17 residues long. The germline CDR1 and CDR2 sequences are TSWWSYY and QGS. CDR3 coding DNA: TGTGCTCTTGGGGAACGTCGGCCTTCCTACGGGGCCGATAAACTCATCTTT. Translating it yields CALGERRPSYGADKLIF.

Concerning this clone: This DNA's translation differs at residue 3 from TCRdb's protein, which comes from a much larger clone; a read error is likely, and the protein shown is translated from the DNA. The chain combines TRDV2 with TRDJ1; D is perhaps TRDD3 (6 bases). No J gene is reported in TCRdb; it was inferred here by comparing the DNA with germline. This CDR3 contains 16 residues. Germline loops: CDR1 GEAIGNYY, CDR2 EKD. CDR3 DNA: TGTGCCCGTGACACCGTGGTGGCTGGGGCACTCGATAAACTCATCTTT. Its translation: CARDTVVAGALDKLIF.

This clone was seen ten or more times. The protein that TCRdb holds for this DNA derives from a much larger clone and differs from the translated DNA at residue 6, which likely indicates a read error; the protein shown here is translated from the DNA. This chain connects TRDV2 to TRDJ1; TRDD3 agrees at 7 bases. No J segment appears in TCRdb, so it was assigned here by matching the sequence to germline. This CDR3 is 16 amino acids long. Germline V gene data show CDR1 as GEAIGNYY and CDR2 as EKD. V shed 3 bases, J shed 1 base, and the junction held 10 bases outside the gene matches. The CDR3 is CACDSPGDSATDKLIF. DNA of the CDR3: TGTGCCTGTGACTCACCGGGGGATTCAGCCACCGATAAACTCATCTTT.

Worth noting for this clone: The mismatch at residue 9 between this DNA's translation and the TCRdb protein of a much larger clone likely reflects a read error; the protein shown is translated from the DNA. The rearrangement uses TRDV2 and TRDJ1, with 8 bases that match TRDD3. Matching the DNA to germline supplied the J gene, which TCRdb does not give. With 0 bases clipped from V and 0 bases from J, the junction kept 5 bases outside the gene matches. CDR1 is GEAIGNYY and CDR2 is EKD in the germline V gene. This CDR3 has 16 residues. CDR3 DNA sequence: TGTGCCTGTGACACCGGACTGGGGGGTAACACCGATAAACTCATCTTT. Translation gives CACDTGLGGNTDKLIF.

To note about this clone: The translation of this DNA and the TCRdb protein of a much larger clone differ at residue 12, probably owing to a read error; the protein shown here is translated from the DNA. The genes are TRDV3 and TRDJ1; 8 bases agree with TRDD2. With V trimmed by 4 bases and J by 2 bases, 21 bases remained unmatched. The CDR3 runs to 18 residues. Germline V lookup: CDR1 TVYSNPD, CDR2 GDNSRS (reference sequence). The CDR3 here is CASRLPSKYWADTDKLIF. The CDR3 nucleotides read TGTGCCTCTCGCCTTCCTAGCAAGTACTGGGCTGATACCGATAAACTCATCTTT.

With regard to this clone: The TCRdb record carries a much larger clone's protein, which differs from this DNA's translation at residue 24; a read error is the likely cause, and the protein listed here is the DNA translation. The V segment is TRDV1, and no J call was made; TRDD3, the table's D call, was not compared with the DNA. The CDR3 consists of 25 residues. The germline V gene has CDR1 TSWWSYY and CDR2 QGS. CDR3 in amino acids: CALGELQSSYTKTGGYASSPDKLTF. The CDR3 DNA follows: TGTGCTCTTGGGGAACTACAGTCTTCCTACACAAAAACTGGGGGATACGCGTCCTCCCCCGATAAACTCACCTTT.

About this clone: This probably arose from a read error, given a far larger clone one base away. Distinct nucleotide sequences in the sample also encode this CDR3. The V gene is TRDV2, the J gene TRDJ1; the D gene is possibly TRDD3 (6 bases). There are 16 residues in the CDR3. CDR1 GEAIGNYY and CDR2 EKD come from the germline V gene. CDR3 region: CACDTVGMLGTDKLIF. The CDR3 bases are TGTGCCTGTGACACCGTGGGGATGCTAGGCACCGACAAACTCATCTTT.

Comments on this clone: This probably arose from a read error, given a far larger clone one base away. Other nucleotide sequences in the sample specify the same CDR3. J is TRDJ3 and V is TRDV2, with TRDD3 matching over 13 bases. The J gene is absent in TCRdb and was assigned here via DNA matching to germline. The germline gives CDR1 GEAIGNYY, CDR2 EKD. The CDR3 extends over 20 amino acids. CDR3 region: CACDTGNWGIRAWDTRQMFF. The CDR3 coding sequence is TGTGCCTGCGACACCGGAAACTGGGGGATACGCGCCTGGGACACCCGACAGATGTTTTTC.

At least ten counts were recorded for this clone. A read error likely explains this, since a far larger clone differs by one base. Other DNA sequences in this sample translate to the same CDR3. The V call is TRDV1, the J call TRDJ1, with D unresolved. The CDR3 extends over 16 amino acids. Germline V gene sequence: CDR1 TSWWSYY, CDR2 QGS. V dropped 3 bases and J dropped 0 bases, with 14 bases sitting between them. CDR3 amino acids: CALGETRAAYTDKLIF. CDR3 sequence (DNA): TGTGCTCTTGGGGAGACAAGGGCCGCGTACACCGATAAACTCATCTTT.

This clone came up many times. The rearrangement links TRDV1 to TRDJ1, with 10 bases aligning to TRDD3. TCRdb carries no J gene annotation; the J gene was assigned here by matching the DNA with germline. This CDR3 is 24 amino acids long. Germline trimming cut 0 bases from V and 5 bases from J; bases unmatched to any gene: 30. From germline, CDR1 is TSWWSYY and CDR2 QGS. As DNA, the CDR3 is TGTGCTCTTGGGGAACTAGAATCTGCGCCTTCCTCAGTACTGGGGGATGGGAGGAAAGATAAACTCATCTTT. Its translation: CALGELESAPSSVLGDGRKDKLIF.

This clone was seen only a few times. TCRdb records a much larger clone's protein for this DNA, with a difference at residue 5 that likely arises from a read error; the protein given is the translation of the DNA. The CDR3 loop is CALGGRNQGDTLLDTDKLIF. The DNA of the CDR3 is TGTGCTCTTGGGGGACGGAATCAGGGGGATACTCTCCTTGACACCGATAAACTCATCTTT. V gene TRDV1 combines with J gene TRDJ1; the match to TRDD3 covers 9 bases. The CDR3 extends over 20 amino acids. The V gene's germline CDR1 is TSWWSYY and CDR2 QGS. Trimming removed 4 bases from V and 0 bases from J; junction bases left unmatched: 18.

This clone is medium-sized by share. The sample contains more than one DNA sequence encoding this CDR3. The chain uses TRDV1 and TRDJ1, with a weak D call TRDD3 (6 bases). Germline lookup yields CDR1 TSWWSYY and CDR2 QGS. The CDR3 totals 19 residues. V lost 3 bases, J lost 0 bases, and 23 bases lay in between. In DNA form, the CDR3 reads TGTGCTCTTGGGGACCCCTCCCGGATACCTCTACCGTACACCGATAAACTCATCTTT. It yields the protein CALGDPSRIPLPYTDKLIF.

This clone was observed a few times. A far larger clone is a single base away, which makes a read error likely. The sample holds other DNA sequences that translate to the same CDR3. This rearrangement joins TRDV2 to TRDJ1; 13 nucleotides agree with TRDD3. CDR1 and CDR2 from the germline V gene are GEAIGNYY and EKD. The CDR3 length is 18 residues. V trimming: 3 bases; J trimming: 10 bases; junction bases outside the gene matches: 19. CDR3 region: CACDSLLGDTRKELTLIF. CDR3 DNA: TGTGCCTGTGACTCTTTACTGGGGGATACGCGTAAAGAGCTGACACTCATCTTT.

There are many counts of this clone. The TCRdb protein comes from a much larger clone and disagrees with this DNA's translation at residue 15, likely due to a read error; the protein given here is derived from the DNA. This chain joins TRDV2 and TRDJ1; 10 nucleotides match TRDD3. The germline gives CDR1 GEAIGNYY, CDR2 EKD. CDR3 length equals 19 residues. This chain's CDR3 is CACDSVLIPTGGFTNKLIF. CDR3 DNA sequence: TGTGCCTGTGACTCCGTTTTGATCCCTACTGGGGGATTCACCAATAAACTCATCTTT.

This chain joins TRDV1 and TRDJ1; TRDD3 aligns across 7 bases. TCRdb carries no J gene annotation; the J gene was assigned here by matching the DNA with germline. The CDR3 has 18 residues. The ends lost 1 base at V and 3 bases at J; junction bases unmatched: 14. Germline-derived CDR1 and CDR2 are TSWWSYY and QGS. The chain's CDR3 is CALGERPIYWGTADKLIF. The CDR3 DNA reads as TGTGCTCTTGGGGAACGACCAATCTACTGGGGTACAGCCGATAAACTCATCTTT.

This clone was counted only a few times. The protein TCRdb lists belongs to a much larger clone and differs from this DNA's translation at residue 4, which points to a read error; the protein shown is made from the DNA. The chain links TRDV3 to TRDJ1; 8 bases match TRDD3. After removal of 4 bases from V and 0 bases from J, the junction contained 25 bases not matched to a gene. The CDR3 loop spans 20 amino acids. CDR1 and CDR2 (germline): TVYSNPD, GDNSRS (reference sequence). CDR3 in DNA: TGTGCCTCCCTTGGTCCCGATAGTACTGGGGGGAGATTCTACACCGATAAACTCATCTTT. This sequence encodes CASLGPDSTGGRFYTDKLIF.

A remark on this clone: TCRdb records a much larger clone's protein for this DNA, with a difference at residue 4 that likely arises from a read error; the protein given is the translation of the DNA. V usage is TRDV2 and J usage is TRDJ1, with 7 bases lining up with TRDD3. In the absence of a J gene in TCRdb, the DNA was matched to germline to assign it here. The CDR3 is 15 amino acids. CDR1 GEAIGNYY and CDR2 EKD come from the germline V gene. The ends lost 5 bases at V and 0 bases at J; junction bases unmatched: 8. CDR3 region: CACGTLGMNTDKLIF. The CDR3 nucleotides are TGTGCCTGTGGCACACTGGGGATGAACACCGATAAACTCATCTTT.

The rearrangement uses TRDV2 and TRDJ1; 7 bases agree with TRDD3. TCRdb supplies no J gene; here it was assigned by aligning the nucleotide sequence to germline. The V segment lost 3 bases and the J segment 0 bases; nucleotides outside the gene matches: 12. The germline gives CDR1 GEAIGNYY, CDR2 EKD. The CDR3 runs 17 residues. The CDR3 nucleotides read TGTGCCTGTGACTTCGTACTGGGGCCCCGGGACACCGATAAACTCATCTTT. Its protein product is CACDFVLGPRDTDKLIF.

This clone was observed a few times. The translation of this DNA and the TCRdb protein of a much larger clone differ at residue 9, probably owing to a read error; the protein shown here is translated from the DNA. The rearrangement joins TRDV2 to TRDJ1; no definite D call. The J gene is absent in TCRdb and was assigned here via DNA matching to germline. The germline CDR1 and CDR2 sequences are GEAIGNYY and EKD. The germline V and J ends were trimmed by 0 bases and 4 bases, with 11 bases remaining between them. The CDR3 contains 14 residues. The CDR3 nucleotides read TGTGCCTGTGACACCGGAAGGGGTGACGATAAACTCATCTTT. Amino acid sequence: CACDTGRGDDKLIF.

Of note for this clone: A far larger clone is a single base away, which makes a read error likely. The same CDR3 also results from other DNA sequences found in this sample. The chain recombines TRDV2 with TRDJ1; 7 positions agree with TRDD3. Since TCRdb gives no J gene, matching the DNA to germline was used here to assign it. Germline loops: CDR1 GEAIGNYY, CDR2 EKD. The CDR3 is 19 amino acids. J lost 8 bases, V lost 3 bases, and 26 bases had no gene match. As DNA, the CDR3 is TGTGCCTGTGACCCCCTGGGGGGGGCCCCTTCTGAGGTGGACAGCAAACTCATCTTT. Translated: CACDPLGGAPSEVDSKLIF.

As for this clone: TCRdb has a much larger clone's protein, which differs at residue 17 from the translation of this DNA, likely because of a read error; what is shown is the protein translated from the DNA. The chain joins TRDV1 to TRDJ1; 10 nucleotides agree with TRDD3. No J segment appears in TCRdb, so it was assigned here by matching the sequence to germline. CDR1 and CDR2 (germline): TSWWSYY, QGS. After removal of 2 bases from V and 3 bases from J, the junction contained 24 bases not matched to a gene. There are 22 residues in the CDR3. The CDR3 loop is CALGEWHFLPLGDRGYADKLIF. In DNA, the CDR3 is TGTGCTCTTGGGGAATGGCATTTCCTACCTCTGGGGGATAGGGGCTACGCCGATAAACTCATCTTT.

This clone was counted many times. A much larger clone differs by one base, so this may be a read error. The chain carries TRDV1 and TRDJ1; perhaps D is TRDD2 or TRDD3 (5 bases each). V shed 0 bases and J shed 0 bases, with 41 bases lying between them. CDR1 is TSWWSYY and CDR2 is QGS in the germline V gene. This CDR3 has 26 amino acids. In DNA, the CDR3 is TGTGCTCTTGGGGAACTAGAGGCCTACAAGGCCCGCCGTGGCTGGGTGATACTGGCGGACACCGATAAACTCATCTTT. The encoded protein is CALGELEAYKARRGWVILADTDKLIF.

This clone has a handful of counts. It differs at one base from a far larger clone, so likely a read error. The sample carries other DNA sequences with the same CDR3. The V gene is TRDV2, the J gene TRDJ1; 12 bases match TRDD3. TCRdb does not report a J gene; here it was assigned by matching the DNA to germline references. The CDR3 has 18 residues. Germline loops: CDR1 GEAIGNYY, CDR2 EKD. Trimming removed 2 bases from V and 5 bases from J; junction bases left unmatched: 14. The CDR3 here is CACDKKYWGILVTDKLIF. As DNA, the CDR3 is TGTGCCTGTGACAAGAAGTACTGGGGGATACTGGTAACTGATAAACTCATCTTT.

About this clone: A far more abundant clone sits one base away, making this likely a read error. Within the sample, other DNA sequences also encode this same CDR3. The rearrangement links TRDV1 to TRDJ1, with 11 nucleotides matching TRDD3. The CDR3 loop spans 19 amino acids. Germline V gene sequence: CDR1 TSWWSYY, CDR2 QGS. The CDR3 region has the DNA TGTGCTCTTGGAGAACTCCGTCCTACATGGGGGATACGCACCGATAAACTCATCTTT. Translation: CALGELRPTWGIRTDKLIF.

This clone occurred many times. The amino acid sequence in TCRdb belongs to a much larger clone and departs from this DNA's translation at residue 13, likely a sequencing read error; the sequence shown is translated from the DNA. The CDR3 here is CACDPVLGDTPLCTDKLIF. As DNA, the CDR3 is TGTGCCTGTGACCCTGTACTGGGGGATACGCCTTTGTGCACCGATAAACTCATCTTT. V usage is TRDV2 and J usage is TRDJ1; TRDD3 matches 13 bases. Because TCRdb records no J gene, it was assigned here through a match of the DNA to germline. V was clipped by 3 bases and J by 1 base; unmatched bases: 13. CDR3 length: 19 residues. Germline V gene data show CDR1 as GEAIGNYY and CDR2 as EKD.

This clone turned up a few times. TCRdb assigns this DNA the protein of a much larger clone, which departs from its translation at residue 11; this likely reflects a read error, and the protein shown comes from translating the DNA. This chain joins TRDV2 and TRDJ1, with 12 bases aligning to TRDD3. Germline V gene sequence: CDR1 GEAIGNYY, CDR2 EKD. V shed 3 bases, J shed 0 bases, and the junction held 25 bases outside the gene matches. The CDR3 is 23 residues long. The CDR3: CACDGAFLLPALGDTPYTDKLIF. Written as DNA, the CDR3 is TGTGCCTGTGACGGGGCCTTCCTACTTCCTGCACTGGGGGATACCCCCTACACCGATAAACTCATCTTT.